A single sample is the source of the 11 T cell receptor beta chains below, sequenced in a study of beta chain features in type 1 diabetes. The entirety of the isolated RNA underwent reverse transcription, so expressed TCRB transcripts were sequenced. Generated by immunoSEQ multiplex PCR, the TCRdb table keeps only in-frame clones and is missing some. The sample has roughly 500,000 clones; roughly an eighth are singletons. Sequenced input: naive CD4+ T cells from blood. The receptors were sampled from a woman between 18 and 29 years old in good health.

This clone appeared a few times. The CDR3, as DNA: TGTGCCAGCAGTCCTACGGCACCTTGGGCAGATACGCAGTATTTT. Its translation: CASSPTAPWADTQYF. The chain links TRBV6-5 to TRBJ2-3; D remains unclear. The CDR3 sequence is 15 residues long. The germline CDR1 and CDR2 sequences are MNHEY and SVGAGI. Trimming left V 5 bases short and J 4 bases short, with 16 bases between.

The chain uses TRBV29-1 and TRBJ1-2, with D unclear. The germline CDR1 and CDR2 sequences are SQVTM and ANQGSEA. CDR3 length: 13 residues. V was cut by 7 bases and J by 6 bases, with 18 bases left in between. For the CDR3, the DNA is TGCAGCGCGTCACAGCTCCTTAGAAATGGCTACACCTTC. Translating gives CSASQLLRNGYTF. The variable domain in full, completed from reference TRBV29-1 and TRBJ1-2, reads SAVISQKPSRDICQRGTSLTIQCQVDSQVTMMFWYRQQPGQSLTLIATANQGSEATYESGFVIDKFPISRPNLTFSTLTVSNMSPEDSSIYLCSASQLLRNGYTFGSGTRLTVV.

This rearrangement joins TRBV21-1 to TRBJ2-7; the D segment call TRBD2 is taken from the table without a DNA check. TRBV21-1 is a recognized pseudogene. The length of the CDR3 is 19 residues. CDR3 amino acids: CASSKLPTSGGSYYYEQYV. For the CDR3, the DNA is TGTGCCAGCAGCAAACTACCGACTAGCGGGGGTTCCTACTACTACGAGCAGTACGTC.

The chain couples TRBV11-2 to TRBJ1-2; possibly TRBD1 for D (5 bases). The CDR3 is 13 residues long. V lost 6 bases and J 7 bases, leaving 15 bases between the germline ends. Germline V gene data show CDR1 as SGHAT and CDR2 as FQNNGV. This CDR3 reads CASRPAGRAGYTF. DNA for the CDR3: TGTGCCAGCAGACCGGCAGGGAGGGCTGGCTACACCTTC.

This clone was detected many times. The gene calls are TRBV7-2 and TRBJ2-3, with D unresolved. The V end was cut by 3 bases, the J end by 5 bases, with 12 bases between. Germline V gene sequence: CDR1 SGHTA, CDR2 FQGNSA. This CDR3 is built from 14 residues. CDR3 DNA sequence: TGTGCCAGCAGCTTTCTGGGAACGGGAGATACGCAGTATTTT. Translating gives CASSFLGTGDTQYF.

This clone was seen a handful of times. At one of its ends the junction is not consistent with the germline gene, which may arise from a read error. V is TRBV6-6 and J is TRBJ1-1; perhaps TRBD1 as D (5 bases). CDR3 size: 13 residues. Germline V CDR1 and CDR2: MNHNY, SVGAGI (reference sequence). The CDR3 protein is CASSPRGSPVRDF. The CDR3 DNA follows: TGTGCCAGCTCCCCTAGGGGCAGCCCAGTAAGAGACTTT.

This clone was detected only a few times. The genes are TRBV28 and TRBJ2-5; unclear D gene. The CDR3 is 16 amino acids. Per the germline V gene, CDR1 is MDHEN and CDR2 is SYDVKM. V was cut by 2 bases and J by 0 bases, with 13 bases left in between. The CDR3 sequence: CASSLLPRLYQETQYF. The CDR3 DNA follows: TGTGCCAGCAGTTTACTCCCCAGACTTTACCAAGAGACCCAGTACTTC.

This clone was found a few times. The chain links TRBV11-2 to TRBJ2-1; D is uncertain. This CDR3 is built from 11 residues. Germline V gene lookup returns CDR1 SGHAT and CDR2 FQNNGV. V was pared by 1 base and J by 9 bases, with 4 bases between. Written as DNA, the CDR3 is TGTGCCAGCAGCTTAGCGAGTGAGCAGTTCTTC. Translated, it gives CASSLASEQFF.

The gene calls are TRBV18 and TRBJ2-7, with 8 bases aligning to TRBD2. CDR1 and CDR2 (germline): KGHSH, LQKENI. With 3 bases clipped from V and 2 bases from J, the junction kept 3 bases outside the gene matches. The CDR3 is 14 residues long. The CDR3 sequence is CASSPSGGAYEQYF. CDR3 DNA: TGTGCCAGCTCACCTTCCGGGGGGGCCTACGAGCAGTACTTC.

This clone occurred a few times. The V call is TRBV15, the J call TRBJ2-2, with D tentatively TRBD1 (6 bases). The CDR3 contains 15 residues. CDR1 and CDR2 (germline): LNHNV, YYDKDF (reference sequence). Trimming took 3 bases from V and 7 from J, leaving 15 bases between them. The CDR3 DNA is TGTGCCACCAGCAGGCCGGGACACTCTGTCGGGGAGCTGTTTTTT. Encoded protein: CATSRPGHSVGELFF. The entire variable domain, with the rest obtained from reference TRBV15 and TRBJ2-2, is as follows: DAMVIQNPRYQVTQFGKPVTLSCSQTLNHNVMYWYQQKSSQAPKLLFHYYDKDFNNEADTPDNFQSRRPNTSFCFLDIRSPGLGDTAMYLCATSRPGHSVGELFFGEGSRLTVL.

This clone was observed a handful of times. The chain is built from TRBV7-9 and TRBJ2-3, with D perhaps matching TRBD2 (5 bases). Per the germline V gene, CDR1 is SEHNR and CDR2 is FQNEAQ (reference sequence). The CDR3 extends over 15 amino acids. V shed 2 bases and J shed 0 bases, with 9 bases lying between them. The CDR3 reads CASSLSTGSTDTQYF. CDR3 coding DNA: TGTGCCAGCAGCTTAAGCACGGGGAGCACAGATACGCAGTATTTT.